This T cell receptor (beta chain) was documented in a study of T cells in Graves' hyperthyroidism and ophthalmopathy (dated by TCRdb to between 2018 and 2021). About the full investigation: Peripheral blood was collected at initial diagnosis, before any treatment. TCR V-J signatures able to tell the groups apart were searched for in a discovery cohort of approximately 95 patients, of whom under 45 had Graves' ophthalmopathy and 57 had stable Graves' hyperthyroidism. Whether ophthalmopathy could be predicted prospectively was tested in an independent validation cohort made up of roughly 19 hyperthyroidism patients plus 17 patients who later progressed to ophthalmopathy. The 95 to 100 discovery patients were divided at random into training and test sets in a 7:3 ratio. In six Graves' hyperthyroidism patients, the study also compared T-cell repertoires from thyroid tissue with T-cell repertoires from blood. After sampling, hyperthyroidism patients received methimazole starting at 30 mg daily, and ophthalmopathy patients received high-dose intravenous methylprednisolone. The paper describes TCR Vbeta CDR3 sequencing of about 140 peripheral blood samples, made up of fewer than 50 ophthalmopathy patients, more than 70 hyperthyroidism patients and some 17 progressor patients.

Reading from cysteine to phenylalanine, the CDR3 counts 18 amino acids. Solely the CDR3 DNA is kept, with 54 bases framed from the first base. The germline V gene (reference sequence) specifies LNHNV as CDR1 and YYDKDF as CDR2. V sheds 1 base and J sheds 0 bases, leaving 15 bases between their ends. The TCR beta CDR3 regions were amplified from RNA transcripts. For the first round of RT-PCR on the TCR CDR3, the HTBI primer set was used together with the Qiagen OneStep RT-PCR kit. The libraries were constructed in a second round of multiplex PCR and then size-selected and purified. Sequencing of the libraries was done on an Illumina HiSeq2000 using paired-end 100 bp reads. The authors' analysis ran thus. SOAPnuke was used to process the raw data, with reads discarded if the reads contained adapters or uncalled bases, had a mean Phred below 15, or lacked an exact constant-primer or identifier match. COPE v1.2.5 was used to merge the high-quality paired reads, and each unique nucleotide sequence was defined as a clonotype. MiTCR v1.1 was used to align clonotypes to the IMGT TRBV, TRBD and TRBJ reference segments. Only V-J combinations with frequency above 0.0001, covering about 99% of repertoires, were analysed. A TCS score was defined as the ratio of F50 (clonal expansion) to E x V (chaos), with BLOSUM62-based TCRdist applied between CDR3 peptides within each V-J. Welch's t-statistics and random forest reduced around 510 V-J features to some 14, which were used in a naive Bayes classifier (R e1071). The public reads were reprocessed in TCRdb via fastp at Q25 and MiXCR, keeping in-frame beta chains. Under each unique CDR3 protein, matching rows form one entry showing the most common genes and DNA. For this entry, the V and J calls and clone size follow TCRdb and not the study's own pipeline. This sample is represented by more than 500,000 distinct CDR3 sequences; about 16% of them were singletons. Together, the top ten hold about 31% of the sample.

What the work shows at the level of the full study, not this receptor alone: A model built on a 13 V-J signature distinguished ophthalmopathy from stable hyperthyroidism, reaching roughly 88% sensitivity and approximately 83% specificity in cross-validation and 80%/75% in testing. Most expanded thyroid clonotypes (frequency above 0.001) were also detected in blood, a finding suggesting that blood repertoires may reflect thyroid immune responses. In validation, progression to ophthalmopathy was predicted by the model with 55% to 71% sensitivity and 72% to 85% specificity, a median of approximately 6.5 months before onset. Sample size was not statistically predetermined, and blinding of investigators to group allocation was not performed.

Ophthalmopathy patients had moderately to severely active disease, with a Clinical Activity Score of 3 or more, a NOSPECS grade of 4 or more, and a disease duration of less than 3 months. Any patient with an uncontrolled infection, another autoimmune disease, pregnancy or lactation was excluded. Clinical symptoms, serum thyroxine and TRAb, thyroid ultrasound, and orbital computed tomography formed the basis for the diagnoses. PBMCs were isolated from approximately 10 ml of fresh peripheral blood by Ficoll-Paque density gradient centrifugation. Trizol reagent was used to extract total RNA, and RNA quality was then checked on an Agilent 2100 Bioanalyzer. About this clonotype itself: Its antigen specificity is not known. Per-base quality was not reported, and no clone a single base away is much larger than it.

The clonotype was recovered from a woman under 40 with Graves' ophthalmopathy. The sample comprised blood. This receptor chain uses TRBV15 and TRBJ1-4, with no reliable assignment of the D segment. The DNA sequence is given as TGTGCCACCAGCAGAGTTCGTCAGGCCTATGCAACTAATGAAAAACTGTTTTTT. Its protein product is CATSRVRQAYATNEKLFF.